The subject of this entry is one T cell receptor beta chain. What it binds is not known. The sample belongs to a study of T cell responses to AZD1222 COVID-19 vaccine. Study overall: The analysis combined second doses at about 4 or about 12 weeks.

Assay: immunoSEQ multiplex PCR; the TCRdb copy retains only in-frame clones and omits some. The sample shows roughly 100,000 clones, 88% of them seen only once. General observations from the study: Only a handful of AZD1222 recipients, roughly 6 in all, had baseline seropositivity. Mostly white British, mostly female donors; authors suggested clonal diversity may be underestimated.

Trimming pared 4 bases from V and 1 base from J, leaving 13 bases between. The CDR3 runs to 15 residues. Germline loops: CDR1 LGHDT, CDR2 YNNKEL (reference sequence). V is TRBV3-1 (or the pseudogene TRBV3-2) and J is TRBJ2-5; D might be TRBD2 (6 bases). This sample comprised peripheral blood, obtained on day 0 of AZD1222 vaccination. The receptor was isolated from an adult in good health. The CDR3 sequence: CASSPAGLFQETQYF. The CDR3 DNA follows: TGTGCCAGCAGCCCCGCCGGACTATTCCAAGAGACCCAGTACTTC.